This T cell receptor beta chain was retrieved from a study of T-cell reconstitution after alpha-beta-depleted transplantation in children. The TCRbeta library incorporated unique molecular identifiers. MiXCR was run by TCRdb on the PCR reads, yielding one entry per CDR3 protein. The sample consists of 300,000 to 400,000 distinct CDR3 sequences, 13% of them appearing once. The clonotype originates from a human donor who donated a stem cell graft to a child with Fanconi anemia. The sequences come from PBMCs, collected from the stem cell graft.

CDR3 nucleotide sequence: TGTGCCAGCAGCCATAGACAGGCTGAAGCTTTCTTT. This gives the protein CASSHRQAEAFF. V gene TRBV3-1 combines with J gene TRBJ1-1, with D possibly matching TRBD1 (6 bases). V lost 3 bases to trimming and J lost 6 bases, with 8 bases between them. The CDR3 length is 12 residues. Germline CDR1 reads LGHDT; CDR2 reads YNNKEL (reference sequence). Full variable domain (rest looked up from reference TRBV3-1 and TRBJ1-1): DTAVSQTPKYLVTQMGNDKSIKCEQNLGHDTMYWYKQDSKKFLKIMFSYNNKELIINETVPNRFSPKSPDKAHLNLHINSLELGDSAVYFCASSHRQAEAFFGQGTRLTVV.